A selection of T cell receptor beta chains follows, all from one sample in a study of T cells in narcolepsy. No cognate antigen is known for these TCRs. Sequencing used immunoSEQ multiplex PCR; TCRdb keeps in-frame clones, though not all of them. Here the sample spans 2,000 to 3,000 clones, approximately 24% being singletons. Sequencing was done on a sample of cultured CD4+ T cells from cerebrospinal fluid. The receptors here all came from a human donor with narcolepsy. CDR3s include the opening cysteine and the closing phenylalanine or tryptophan. The D gene is left open where the match is weak. Expanded clones get a size class; other rows say once, few or many, or leave the size out.

v_call,clone_size,d_call,j_call,cdr3_nt,cdr3_aa
TRBV27,NA,NA,TRBJ1-4,TGTGCCAGCAGTGAATCCGGGGCTACCTCTAATGAAAAACTGTTTTTT,CASSESGATSNEKLFF
TRBV5-8,few,NA,TRBJ2-3,TGTGCCAGCAGCTCCGATTCAGATACGCAGTATTTT,CASSSDSDTQYF
TRBV7-9,NA,NA,TRBJ1-6,TGTGCCAGCAGCTTAAGGGGGAACTATAATTCACCCCTCCACTTT,CASSLRGNYNSPLHF
TRBV14,NA,NA,TRBJ2-3,TGTGCCAGCCGCAGAGGAGCTTACTCCACAGATACGCAGTATTTT,CASRRGAYSTDTQYF
TRBV6-5,few,NA,TRBJ2-7,TGTGCCAGCAGTTCCGTCTACGAGCAGTACTTC,CASSSVYEQYF
TRBV21-1,few,NA,TRBJ2-7,TGTGCCAGCAGCGTGGGACAGGGGGGCTACGAGCAGTACTTC,CASSVGQGGYEQYF
TRBV5-5,few,TRBD2,TRBJ2-7,TGTGCCAGCAGCCTTAGCGGGGGGGCCGCGCCTTACTTC,CASSLSGGAAPYF
TRBV5-5,few,NA,TRBJ2-1,TGTGCCAGCAGCTTGGAAAGGAGCGAGGGGGAGCAGTTCTTC,CASSLERSEGEQFF
TRBV6-5,NA,TRBD1,TRBJ1-2,TGTGCCACCAGCGGACAGGGCTGGGGCTACACCTTC,CATSGQGWGYTF
TRBV5-4,few,NA,TRBJ2-7,TGTGCCAGCAGCCGGGGGACATTTGGGGGCGAGCAGTACTTC,CASSRGTFGGEQYF
TRBV7-7,NA,NA,TRBJ1-2,TGTGCCAGCAGTGAACTGATGAACTATGGCTACACCTTC,CASSELMNYGYTF
TRBV11-1,NA,NA,TRBJ1-1,TGTGCCAGCAGCTTCCAGGGAGTGGTAACTGAAGCTTTCTTT,CASSFQGVVTEAFF
TRBV5-8,NA,NA,TRBJ1-5,TGTGCCAGCAGCTTTGGCAATCAGCCCCAGCATTTT,CASSFGNQPQHF
TRBV4-1,few,NA,TRBJ1-4,TGCGCCAGCAGCCAAGATTTCAGGGGTAACGAAAAACTGTTTTTT,CASSQDFRGNEKLFF
TRBV11-2,medium-sized,NA,TRBJ2-7,TGTGCCAGCAGCTTCAACACGGGGCCCTACGAGCAGTACTTC,CASSFNTGPYEQYF
TRBV9,few,NA,TRBJ1-4,TGTGCCCCCCGCGCACGGGGGGTCCGGGGTGAAAAACTGTTTTTT,CAPRARGVRGEKLFF
TRBV6-1,NA,NA,TRBJ1-2,TGTGCCAGCAGTGAACAGGGTGCGAGGGGCTGCACCTTC,CASSEQGARGCTF
TRBV7-3,NA,TRBD2,TRBJ2-5,TGTGCCAGCCCCCCTTCTAAGCGGGAGGAGGTAGAGACCCAGTACTTC,CASPPSKREEVETQYF
TRBV9,hyperexpanded,NA,TRBJ1-2,TGTGCCAGCAGCGTAGGGGGAGCCGGGGGATATGGCTACACCTTC,CASSVGGAGGYGYTF
TRBV4-3,hyperexpanded,NA,TRBJ2-3,TGCGCCAGCAGCCAAGGTCCGTTCTCTAGCACAGATACGCAGTATTTT,CASSQGPFSSTDTQYF
TRBV4-2,NA,TRBD1,TRBJ1-1,TGTGCCAGCAGCTGGGACAGGGGAAAGGCTGAAGCTTTCTTT,CASSWDRGKAEAFF
TRBV4-2,NA,NA,TRBJ2-7,TGTGCCAGCAGCTCTCACGCGGCCTACGAGCAGTACTTC,CASSSHAAYEQYF
TRBV11-2,NA,TRBD2,TRBJ2-7,TGTGCCAGCAGCCTTAGCGGGGGGGCCGCGCCTTACTTC,CASSLSGGAAPYF
TRBV5-4,NA,NA,TRBJ1-3,TGTGCCAGCAGCCAAGATCAATTGGGGGCCGAAGGAAACACCATATATTTT,CASSQDQLGAEGNTIYF
TRBV4-3,large,TRBD1,TRBJ2-2,TGCGCCAGCAGCCCTCGGGCAGGGGGCTTTACCGGGGAGCTGTTTTTT,CASSPRAGGFTGELFF
TRBV11-3,few,NA,TRBJ2-3,TGTGCCAGCAGCTTAGTTAAGGCCCTAGGGACACCGCAGTATTTT,CASSLVKALGTPQYF
TRBV5-4,few,NA,TRBJ2-7,TGCGCCAGCAGCCAAAAGGGGGTTGATAGCTCCTACGAGCAGTACTTC,CASSQKGVDSSYEQYF
TRBV19,medium-sized,NA,TRBJ2-3,TGTGCCAGTAGTATGCCCCTATTGGGGACAGATACGCAGTATTTT,CASSMPLLGTDTQYF
TRBV7-8,NA,TRBD2,TRBJ2-2,TGTGCCAGCAGCCCCAGACCGGCGGGGGGGCGGGACACCGGGGAGCTGTTTTTT,CASSPRPAGGRDTGELFF
TRBV6-4,few,NA,TRBJ1-6,TGTGCCAGCATCCTTGAGAGGGCTTCACCCCTCCACTTT,CASILERASPLHF
TRBV11-2,few,NA,TRBJ1-2,TGTGCCAGCAGCTTAGTTGGGACAACACTTTATGGCTACACCTTC,CASSLVGTTLYGYTF
TRBV7-2,NA,NA,TRBJ1-5,TGCGCCAGTAGCTTCGGAGGACGGAATCAGCCCCAGCATTTT,CASSFGGRNQPQHF
TRBV10-3,few,NA,TRBJ2-7,TGTGCCAGCAGGCCTCAGGGAACCGGGAGCTACGAGCAGTACTTC,CASRPQGTGSYEQYF
TRBV7-7,few,NA,TRBJ2-3,TGTGCCAGCAGCGTCCAGGGGGGGAACACAGATACGCAGTATTTT,CASSVQGGNTDTQYF
TRBV27,NA,TRBD1,TRBJ1-4,TGTGCCAGCAGCTACCGGGACAGGATTGGGGAAAAACTGTTTTTT,CASSYRDRIGEKLFF
TRBV6-5,NA,TRBD1,TRBJ2-2,TGTGCCAGCAGTTACCTGACAGGGGGCACCGGGGAGCTGTTTTTT,CASSYLTGGTGELFF
TRBV6-1,medium-sized,NA,TRBJ1-6,TGTGCCAGCAGTGAGGGGGTCTATAATTCACCCCTCCACTTT,CASSEGVYNSPLHF
TRBV4-3,NA,NA,TRBJ1-1,TGCGCCAGCACTCTAACCGGGCCCCGGAAACCTGAAGCTTTCTTT,CASTLTGPRKPEAFF